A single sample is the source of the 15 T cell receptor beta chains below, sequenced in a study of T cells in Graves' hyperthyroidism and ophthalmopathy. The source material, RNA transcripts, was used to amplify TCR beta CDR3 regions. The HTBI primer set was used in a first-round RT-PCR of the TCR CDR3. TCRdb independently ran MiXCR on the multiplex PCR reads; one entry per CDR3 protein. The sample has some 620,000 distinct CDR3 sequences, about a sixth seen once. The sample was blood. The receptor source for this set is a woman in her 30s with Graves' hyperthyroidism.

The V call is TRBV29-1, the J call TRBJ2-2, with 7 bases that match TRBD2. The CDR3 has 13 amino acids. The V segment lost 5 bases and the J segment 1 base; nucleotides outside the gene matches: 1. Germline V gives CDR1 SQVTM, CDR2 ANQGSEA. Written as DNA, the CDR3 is TGCAGCGTTTTAGCGGGGAACACCGGGGAGCTGTTTTTT. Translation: CSVLAGNTGELFF.

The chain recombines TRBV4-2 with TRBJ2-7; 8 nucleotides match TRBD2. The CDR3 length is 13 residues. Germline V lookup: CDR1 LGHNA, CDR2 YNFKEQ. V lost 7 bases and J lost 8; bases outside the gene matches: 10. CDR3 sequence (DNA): TGTGCCAGCAACCTAGGCGGGAGGTCCCAGCAGTACTTC. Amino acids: CASNLGGRSQQYF.

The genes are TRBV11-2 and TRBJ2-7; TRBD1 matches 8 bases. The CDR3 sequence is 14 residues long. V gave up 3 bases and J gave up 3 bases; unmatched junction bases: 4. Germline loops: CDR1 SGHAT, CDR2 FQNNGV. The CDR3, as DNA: TGTGCCAGCAGCTTCCGGACAGGGAGCTACGAGCAGTACTTC. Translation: CASSFRTGSYEQYF.

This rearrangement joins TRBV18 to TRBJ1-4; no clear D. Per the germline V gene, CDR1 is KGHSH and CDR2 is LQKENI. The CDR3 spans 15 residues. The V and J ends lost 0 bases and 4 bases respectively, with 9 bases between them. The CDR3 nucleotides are TGTGCCAGCTCACCACCAGGGCTCTATAATGAAAAACTGTTTTTT. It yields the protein CASSPPGLYNEKLFF.

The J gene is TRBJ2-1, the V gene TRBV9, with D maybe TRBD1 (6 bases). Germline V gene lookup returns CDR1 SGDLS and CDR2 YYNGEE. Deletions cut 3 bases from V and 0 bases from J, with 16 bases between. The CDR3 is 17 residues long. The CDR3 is CASSAQSGTTSYNEQFF. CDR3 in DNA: TGTGCCAGCAGCGCCCAATCCGGGACAACCTCCTACAATGAGCAGTTCTTC.

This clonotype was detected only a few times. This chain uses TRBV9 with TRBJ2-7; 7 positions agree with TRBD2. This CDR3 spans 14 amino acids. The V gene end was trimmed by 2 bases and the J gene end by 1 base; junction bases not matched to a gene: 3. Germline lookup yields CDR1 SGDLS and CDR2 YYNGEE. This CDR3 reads CASSVGGPSYEQYF. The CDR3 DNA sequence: TGTGCCAGCAGCGTGGGAGGGCCGTCCTACGAGCAGTACTTC.

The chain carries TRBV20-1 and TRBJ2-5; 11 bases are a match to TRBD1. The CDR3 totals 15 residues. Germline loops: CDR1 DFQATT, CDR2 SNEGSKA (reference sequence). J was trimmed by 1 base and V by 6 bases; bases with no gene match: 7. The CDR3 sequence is CSAQDRGLVQETQYF. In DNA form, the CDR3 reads TGCAGTGCCCAGGACAGGGGGCTTGTCCAAGAGACCCAGTACTTC.

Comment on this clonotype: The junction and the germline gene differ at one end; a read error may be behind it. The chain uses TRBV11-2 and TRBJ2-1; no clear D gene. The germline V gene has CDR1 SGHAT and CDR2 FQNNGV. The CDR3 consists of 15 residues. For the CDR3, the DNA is TGTGCCAGCAGCTTAGGGGCAGGATACTACCATGAGCAGTTCTTC. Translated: CASSLGAGYYHEQFF.

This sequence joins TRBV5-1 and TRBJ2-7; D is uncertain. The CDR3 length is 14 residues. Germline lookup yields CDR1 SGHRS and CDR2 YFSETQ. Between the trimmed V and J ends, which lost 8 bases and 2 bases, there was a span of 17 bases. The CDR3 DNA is TGCGCCAGTAGCCGGACGGGTACGACCTACGAGCAGTACTTC. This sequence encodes CASSRTGTTYEQYF.

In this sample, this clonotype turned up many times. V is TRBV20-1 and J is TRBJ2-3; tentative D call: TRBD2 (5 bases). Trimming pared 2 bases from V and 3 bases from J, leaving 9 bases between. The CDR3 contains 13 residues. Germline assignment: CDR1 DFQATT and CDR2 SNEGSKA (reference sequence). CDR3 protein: CSARREGTDTQYF. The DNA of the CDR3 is TGCAGTGCTAGACGGGAAGGAACAGATACGCAGTATTTT.

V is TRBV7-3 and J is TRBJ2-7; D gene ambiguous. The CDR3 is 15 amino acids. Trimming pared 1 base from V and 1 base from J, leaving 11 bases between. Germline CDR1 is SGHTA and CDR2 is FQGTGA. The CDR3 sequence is CASSLNGGTSYEQYF. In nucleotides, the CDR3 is TGTGCCAGCAGCTTAAATGGTGGAACGTCCTACGAGCAGTACTTC.

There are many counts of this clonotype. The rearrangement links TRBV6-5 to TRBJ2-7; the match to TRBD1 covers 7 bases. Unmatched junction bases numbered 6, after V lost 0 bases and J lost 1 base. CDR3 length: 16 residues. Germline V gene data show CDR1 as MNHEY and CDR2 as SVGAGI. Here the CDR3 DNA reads TGTGCCAGCAGTTACTCGCAGGGGGTAGGGTCCTACGAGCAGTACTTC. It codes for CASSYSQGVGSYEQYF.

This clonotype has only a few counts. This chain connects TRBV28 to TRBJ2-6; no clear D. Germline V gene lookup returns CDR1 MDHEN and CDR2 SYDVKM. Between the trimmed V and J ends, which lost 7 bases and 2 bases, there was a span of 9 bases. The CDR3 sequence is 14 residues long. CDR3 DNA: TGTGCCAGCAATGGAGTACCTGGGGCCAACGTCCTGACTTTC. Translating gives CASNGVPGANVLTF.

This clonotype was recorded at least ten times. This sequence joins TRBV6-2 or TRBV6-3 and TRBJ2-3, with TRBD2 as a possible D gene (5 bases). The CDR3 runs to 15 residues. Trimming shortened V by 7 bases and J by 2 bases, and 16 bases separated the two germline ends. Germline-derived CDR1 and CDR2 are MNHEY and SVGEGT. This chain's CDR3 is CASKRDGSSTDTQYF. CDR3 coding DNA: TGTGCCAGCAAGAGGGATGGGTCATCCACAGATACGCAGTATTTT.

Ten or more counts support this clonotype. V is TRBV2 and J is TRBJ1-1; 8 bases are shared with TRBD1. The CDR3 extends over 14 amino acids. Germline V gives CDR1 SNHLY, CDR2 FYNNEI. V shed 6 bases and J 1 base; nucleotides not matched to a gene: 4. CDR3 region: CASREDRENTEAFF. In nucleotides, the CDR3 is TGTGCCAGCAGGGAGGACAGGGAGAACACTGAAGCTTTCTTT. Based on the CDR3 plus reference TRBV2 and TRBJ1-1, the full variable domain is EPEVTQTPSHQVTQMGQEVILRCVPISNHLYFYWYRQILGQKVEFLVSFYNNEISEKSEIFDDQFSVERPDGSNFTLKIRSTKLEDSAMYFCASREDRENTEAFFGQGTRLTVV.